This TCR beta chain was sequenced for a study of OX40 agonist ivuxolimab in advanced cancers. Clones were sequenced by immunoSEQ multiplex PCR, and TCRdb holds only the in-frame ones, with some missing. The sample has over 100,000 clones; 75% to 90% are singletons. Specimen: CD4+ or CD8+ T cells sorted from blood, collected in a trial of the OX40 agonist ivuxolimab. The receptor was derived from an adult with an advanced solid tumor such as melanoma, head and neck, liver or kidney cancer.

The CDR3, as DNA: TGCGCCAGCAGCTTATATAAAACGGGGAGCACAGATACGCAGTATTTT. This gives the protein CASSLYKTGSTDTQYF. The chain combines TRBV5-1 with TRBJ2-3, with D tentatively TRBD2 (5 bases). The germline V gene has CDR1 SGHRS and CDR2 YFSETQ. Trimming stripped 2 bases from V and 0 bases from J, with 13 bases between. This CDR3 region has 16 residues.